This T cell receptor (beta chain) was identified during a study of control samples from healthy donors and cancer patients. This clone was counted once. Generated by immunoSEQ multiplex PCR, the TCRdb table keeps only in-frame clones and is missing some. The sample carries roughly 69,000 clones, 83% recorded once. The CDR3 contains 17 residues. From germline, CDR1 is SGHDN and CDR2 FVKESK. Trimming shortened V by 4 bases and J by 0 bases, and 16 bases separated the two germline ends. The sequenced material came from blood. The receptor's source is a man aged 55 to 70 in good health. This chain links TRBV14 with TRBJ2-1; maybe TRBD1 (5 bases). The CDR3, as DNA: TGTGCCAGCAGCCTCCCCACCTGGCAGGGCTCCTACAATGAGCAGTTCTTC. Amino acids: CASSLPTWQGSYNEQFF.